These 4 T cell receptor beta chains share one sample of origin, sequenced in a study of T cells in Graves' hyperthyroidism and ophthalmopathy. Amplification of TCR beta CDR3 regions used RNA as the template. Carried out on the TCR CDR3, a first-round RT-PCR used the HTBI primer set. TCRdb ran MiXCR on the multiplex PCR reads and lists one entry per CDR3 protein. The table records hundreds of thousands of distinct CDR3 sequences, around 46% of them present only once. Sequences were obtained from peripheral blood or thyroid tissue (not recorded which). Receptor source: a woman aged 18-35 years with Graves' hyperthyroidism.

There are a few counts of this clonotype. The chain links TRBV6-5 to TRBJ2-2; no definite D call. The CDR3 is 8 residues long. Germline V gives CDR1 MNHEY, CDR2 SVGAGI. The CDR3 DNA reads as TGTGCTGCCGGGGAGCTGTTTTTT. This sequence encodes CAAGELFF.

The V and J genes are TRBV5-5 and TRBJ1-2; D not certain. V was clipped by 0 bases and J by 4 bases, with 7 bases between them. CDR1 and CDR2 (germline): SGHKS, YYEKEE (reference sequence). This CDR3 comprises 13 residues. CDR3 amino acids: CASSLGVGYGYTF. CDR3 DNA sequence: TGTGCCAGCAGCTTGGGGGTCGGCTATGGCTACACCTTC.

The V call is TRBV10-3, the J call TRBJ1-1; maybe TRBD1 (5 bases). Germline loops: CDR1 ENHRY, CDR2 SYGVKD. The germline V and J ends were trimmed by 2 bases and 0 bases, with 16 bases remaining between them. The CDR3 is made up of 17 amino acids. CDR3 residues: CAISEPPGDVMNTEAFF. The CDR3 coding sequence is TGTGCCATCAGTGAGCCCCCCGGGGACGTCATGAACACTGAAGCTTTCTTT.

J is TRBJ2-5 and V is TRBV20-1, with D possibly TRBD1 on 6 matching bases. Between the trimmed V and J ends, which lost 6 bases and 9 bases, there was a span of 14 bases. CDR3 size: 11 residues. In germline, CDR1 is DFQATT, CDR2 SNEGSKA (reference sequence). This CDR3 reads CSASGDQPQYF. The CDR3 DNA reads as TGCAGTGCGTCAGGGGATCAGCCCCAGTACTTC.